This T cell receptor (beta chain) was observed in a study of molecular identifiers for immune sequencing clone quantification. As for the study in general: Split five ways in replicates, RNA from roughly 20,000 or 100,000 naive CD8 cells had four portions sequenced.

The germline CDR1 and CDR2 sequences are MNHNS and SASEGT. The CDR3 extends over 13 amino acids. V lost 1 base and J 7 bases, leaving 10 bases between the germline ends. The authors gated naive CD8 T cells as CD8+CD4-CCR7+CD45RA+ for sorting. This clonotype showed up just a few times. The target antigen is unknown. In preparing bulk TCR libraries, previously described methods and listed TCR primers were used. Each CDR3 protein is one row after TCRdb ran MiXCR on the PCR reads. The repertoire holds about 510,000 distinct CDR3 sequences, roughly 25% seen once, with around 0.76% in the top ten. Study results and limitations: Highly expanded clone sizes could be underestimated by identical TCR molecules sharing a barcode.

The sequenced material came from naive CD8+ T cells from blood, with Jurkat cell RNA spiked in. The subset denotes: FACS-sorted CD8+CD4-CCR7+CD45RA+ naive T cells. This chain links TRBV6-1 with TRBJ1-1, with D tentatively TRBD1 (5 bases). The sequence was obtained from a human donor in good health. Some libraries in this study had Jurkat cell RNA spiked in. CDR3 coding DNA: TGTGCCAGCAGTGAAGAAGGGGAATTTGAAGCTTTCTTT. Its protein product is CASSEEGEFEAFF.